This T cell receptor beta chain comes out of a study of T cell repertoires in cytomegalovirus infection. Study details: HLA-B-restricted CMV epitopes that are well studied, plus recently identified HLA-C-restricted ones, were used by the study. In public TCR beta signatures, there were indications of both CMV infection and matching HLA type.

CDR1 and CDR2 (germline): MDHEN, SYDVKM. The CDR3 sequence is 14 residues long. Trimming took off 8 bases at V and 1 base at J, with 15 bases between the two ends. MiXCR, applied by TCRdb to the reads, yields one record per CDR3 protein. The sample shows about 52,000 distinct CDR3 sequences, about 20% of them seen only once. Study-level findings and limits: HLA-C-restricted CMV clonotypes gave the most frequent clonotype in two of eight donors. CMV carriers with the relevant HLA were identified by cumulative public TCR beta family frequency.

This clonotype has just a few counts. Its specificity is unknown. This TCR came from a human donor in good health (CMV status not recorded). Some clones in this sample may be carry-over from other donors' samples. Sequenced here: CD8+ T cells from cultured PBMCs, sampled from culture after CMV antigen stimulation. V usage is TRBV28 and J usage is TRBJ2-7, with D possibly matching TRBD2 (6 bases). CDR3 DNA: TGTGCCAGCGGAGGGACGGGACTTTCCTACGAGCAGTACTTC. This gives the protein CASGGTGLSYEQYF.